The 17 T cell receptor beta chains below all came from one sample that was sequenced in a study of blood T cell repertoires in COVID-19. Libraries were prepared by immunoSEQ multiplex PCR; TCRdb keeps only in-frame clonotypes and omits some of them. Of 350,000 or so clones in the sample, approximately 87% are singletons; the top ten hold about 10%. Sequencing used peripheral blood. The receptors were sampled from a woman in her 30s with COVID-19, enrolled during active disease.

This clone is a singleton in its sample. The chain has TRBV2 and TRBJ2-1; 8 nucleotides agree with TRBD2. This CDR3 region has 12 residues. The V gene end was trimmed by 8 bases and the J gene end by 8 bases; junction bases not matched to a gene: 5. CDR1 is SNHLY, CDR2 FYNNEI, per germline. CDR3 DNA sequence: TGTGCCAGCCAGCGGGAGCTCTATGAGCAGTTCTTC. As protein: CASQRELYEQFF.

V usage is TRBV28 and J usage is TRBJ1-5, with a possible D match to TRBD1 (5 bases). V shed 5 bases and J shed 9 bases, with 17 bases lying between them. The germline V gene has CDR1 MDHEN and CDR2 SYDVKM. The CDR3 extends over 14 amino acids. The CDR3 bases are TGTGCCAGCAGTCCCCAGGGTTTAGTCAGGCCCCAGCATTTT. Translation gives CASSPQGLVRPQHF.

This clone turned up a few times. J is TRBJ2-1 and V is TRBV5-1; 14 positions agree with TRBD2. CDR1 and CDR2 from the germline V gene are SGHRS and YFSETQ. The CDR3 extends over 15 amino acids. The trim removed 4 bases at V and 8 bases at J, leaving 5 bases unmatched. As DNA, the CDR3 is TGCGCCAGCAGCCCGGGACTAGCGGGAGTTCATGAGCAGTTCTTC. Translating it yields CASSPGLAGVHEQFF.

This chain uses TRBV27 with TRBJ2-5, with D hard to call. Germline V lookup: CDR1 MNHEY, CDR2 SMNVEV (reference sequence). V gave up 5 bases and J gave up 1 base, with 14 bases separating them. The CDR3 sequence is 15 residues long. The CDR3 sequence is CASSPPQFGQETQYF. CDR3 in DNA: TGTGCCAGCAGTCCACCACAGTTCGGCCAAGAGACCCAGTACTTC.

The V and J genes are TRBV11-3 and TRBJ2-3, with D possibly TRBD2 on 6 matching bases. Trimming cost V 5 bases and J 4 bases, with 19 bases left between them. There are 16 residues in the CDR3. CDR1 is SGHNT, CDR2 YENEEA, per germline. The CDR3 reads CASSPRSGSGADTQYF. CDR3 in DNA: TGTGCCAGCAGCCCTCGTAGCGGATCCGGGGCAGATACGCAGTATTTT.

The J gene is TRBJ2-7, the V gene TRBV28, with 11 bases matching TRBD2. The CDR3 has 15 residues. V lost 6 bases and J lost 2; bases outside the gene matches: 6. Germline lookup yields CDR1 MDHEN and CDR2 SYDVKM. Here the CDR3 DNA reads TGTGCCAGCAGCCCCGGACTAGCGGGTCCCTACGAGCAGTACTTC. It yields the protein CASSPGLAGPYEQYF. Full variable domain (outside the CDR3, taken from reference TRBV28 and TRBJ2-7): DVKVTQSSRYLVKRTGEKVFLECVQDMDHENMFWYRQDPGLGLRLIYFSYDVKMKEKGDIPEGYSVSREKKERFSLILESASTNQTSMYLCASSPGLAGPYEQYFGPGTRLTVT.

This chain connects TRBV7-9 to TRBJ1-5; TRBD1 agrees at 10 bases. Per the germline V gene, CDR1 is SEHNR and CDR2 is FQNEAQ (reference sequence). V shed 5 bases and J 5 bases; nucleotides not matched to a gene: 6. The CDR3 sequence is 15 residues long. CDR3 region: CASSPTGTGDQPQHF. The CDR3 bases are TGTGCCAGCAGCCCTACGGGGACAGGGGATCAGCCCCAGCATTTT.

This chain joins TRBV18 and TRBJ1-1, with no clear D. This CDR3 comprises 16 residues. From germline, CDR1 is KGHSH and CDR2 LQKENI. Trimming pared 1 base from V and 2 bases from J, leaving 14 bases between. In DNA, the CDR3 is TGTGCCAGCTCACCACTGGGGAGTGACACAAACACTGAAGCTTTCTTT. Translation: CASSPLGSDTNTEAFF.

The V gene is TRBV7-2, the J gene TRBJ1-1; D gene ambiguous. CDR3 length: 12 amino acids. From germline, CDR1 is SGHTA and CDR2 FQGNSA. The V end was cut by 1 base, the J end by 11 bases, with 11 bases between. The CDR3 here is CASSLVRPRAFF. The DNA for the CDR3 is TGTGCCAGCAGCTTAGTTCGGCCGAGGGCTTTCTTT. Full variable domain (remainder filled in from reference TRBV7-2 and TRBJ1-1): GAGVSQSPSNKVTEKGKDVELRCDPISGHTALYWYRQSLGQGLEFLIYFQGNSAPDKSGLPSDRFSAERTGGSVSTLTIQRTQQEDSAVYLCASSLVRPRAFFGQGTRLTVV.

V usage is TRBV3-1 (or the pseudogene TRBV3-2) and J usage is TRBJ1-5, with D unresolved. Germline V gene data show CDR1 as LGHDT and CDR2 as YNNKEL (reference sequence). Trimming removed 2 bases from V and 3 bases from J, with 8 bases in between. The CDR3 runs 14 residues. CDR3 residues: CASSQRQDNQPQHF. The CDR3 nucleotides read TGTGCCAGCAGCCAACGGCAGGACAATCAGCCCCAGCATTTT.

The chain is built from TRBV25-1 and TRBJ2-3; D is ambiguous. Germline loops: CDR1 MGHDK, CDR2 SYGVNS. Deletions cut 8 bases from V and 0 bases from J, with 15 bases between. CDR3 length equals 15 residues. The CDR3 is CASQSLFSSTDTQYF. CDR3 nucleotide sequence: TGTGCCAGCCAGTCATTGTTTTCTAGCACAGATACGCAGTATTTT.

The chain recombines TRBV19 with TRBJ2-4; D perhaps matches TRBD1 (6 bases). V shed 7 bases and J shed 0 bases, with 16 bases lying between them. The CDR3 is 16 amino acids. The germline V gene encodes CDR1 LNHDA and CDR2 SQIVND (reference sequence). The CDR3, as DNA: TGTGCCAGTATGGGGACACGCGGATTAGCCAAAAACATTCAGTACTTC. Its translation: CASMGTRGLAKNIQYF.

This chain joins TRBV4-2 and TRBJ1-2, with TRBD1 identical over 7 bases. Germline CDR1 is LGHNA and CDR2 is YNFKEQ. V shed 3 bases, J shed 3 bases, and the junction held 7 bases outside the gene matches. This CDR3 is built from 15 residues. The DNA for the CDR3 is TGTGCCAGCAGCCAGGATAGGGGGCTTTACTATGGCTACACCTTC. Encoded protein: CASSQDRGLYYGYTF.

The chain couples TRBV5-1 to TRBJ1-4; 9 bases are shared with TRBD1. After removal of 4 bases from V and 8 bases from J, the junction contained 6 bases not matched to a gene. The CDR3 is 14 residues long. Germline assignment: CDR1 SGHRS and CDR2 YFSETQ. The CDR3 spells CASSPGQGNEKLFF. The CDR3 DNA reads as TGCGCCAGCAGCCCGGGACAGGGAAACGAAAAACTGTTTTTT.

This chain links TRBV11-2 with TRBJ1-1; possible D gene TRBD1, 5 bases. The V gene lost 0 bases and the J gene lost 2 bases, with 13 bases spanning the gap. The CDR3 extends over 16 amino acids. Germline V lookup: CDR1 SGHAT, CDR2 FQNNGV. CDR3 region: CASSLDGRTSNTEAFF. Here the CDR3 DNA reads TGTGCCAGCAGCTTAGATGGGAGGACAAGTAACACTGAAGCTTTCTTT.

This clone showed up just once. The chain has TRBV7-3 and TRBJ2-3, with 8 bases aligning to TRBD2. In germline, CDR1 is SGHTA, CDR2 FQGTGA. The CDR3 spans 16 residues. The ends lost 5 bases at V and 5 bases at J; junction bases unmatched: 12. The CDR3 DNA follows: TGTGCCAGCAGCCAAGTGGCGGGAGGAGTACGAGATACGCAGTATTTT. Protein: CASSQVAGGVRDTQYF.

DNA of the CDR3: TGCGCCAGCAAAGGAGAGTACGAGCAGTACTTC. Protein product: CASKGEYEQYF. The rearrangement links TRBV5-1 to TRBJ2-7; D is ambiguous. V was clipped by 6 bases and J by 4 bases, with 8 bases between them. The CDR3 sequence is 11 residues long. Germline V lookup: CDR1 SGHRS, CDR2 YFSETQ.